This T cell receptor beta chain was identified in a study of PD-1 blockade in classical Hodgkin lymphoma. The data were produced by immunoSEQ multiplex PCR, yet TCRdb's version contains in-frame clones alone and is incomplete. The repertoire holds fewer than 20,000 clones, 60% to 85% seen once, with around 1.9% in the top ten. The CDR3 loop spans 13 amino acids. Germline V gene sequence: CDR1 SGHRS, CDR2 YFSETQ. V dropped 0 bases and J dropped 4 bases, with 7 bases sitting between them. Time point meaning: cycle 4 day 1 (C4D1), after five to seven weeks of nivolumab. There was relapse after autologous stem cell transplantation in every patient, and there was variation in brentuximab vedotin exposure. Thawed PBMCs were the source of CD4+ T cells, purified by magnetic negative selection.

This sequence joins TRBV5-1 and TRBJ1-2; no reliable D call. The TCR originated in a human donor with classical Hodgkin lymphoma. The sequencing used CD4+ T cells from blood, collected before the fourth cycle of nivolumab. CDR3 coding DNA: TGCGCCAGCAGCTTGGGGTCATCCTATGGCTACACCTTC. This gives the protein CASSLGSSYGYTF. Supplemented by reference TRBV5-1 and TRBJ1-2, the full variable domain reads KAGVTQTPRYLIKTRGQQVTLSCSPISGHRSVSWYQQTPGQGLQFLFEYFSETQRNKGNFPGRFSGRQFSNSRSEMNVSTLELGDSALYLCASSLGSSYGYTFGSGTRLTVV.